This TCR beta chain was documented in a study of post-analysis software for immune sequencing data. Unique-molecular-identifier-tagged TCR beta cDNA libraries were used. Roughly 0.5 million cDNA molecules were obtained from about 0.98 to 11 million T cells. Each CDR3 protein gets one entry after TCRdb re-called the PCR reads with MiXCR. The repertoire includes under 200,000 distinct CDR3 sequences, under 40% of them detected once, and 25% to 35% sits in the top ten. Study results and caveats: Those samples that were prepared in the same batch co-clustered strongly by F measure. In patients, TRBV5-6, TRBV5-1 and TRBV20-1 belonged to four or five TRBV segments found more frequently than in controls.

There are 13 residues in the CDR3. V was clipped by 6 bases and J by 2 bases, with 10 bases between them. From germline, CDR1 is ENHRY and CDR2 SYGVKD. About this clonotype itself: The antigen remains undetermined.

The chain combines TRBV10-3 with TRBJ2-5, with D perhaps given as TRBD1 or TRBD2 (5 bases each). The starting material was blood, obtained after autologous hematopoietic stem cell transplantation. This TCR was recovered from a girl aged 10 to 17 with multiple sclerosis. CDR3 DNA sequence: TGTGCCATCAGCCGGGGCAGTCAAGAGACCCAGTACTTC. This gives the protein CAISRGSQETQYF.